The sequence of this T cell receptor beta chain was determined in a study of blood T cells in healthy people across ages. Drawing of peripheral blood yielded ten milliliters from each donor. Findings and limits, study-wide: The study found TCR beta diversity correlated strongly with naive T cell percentage. PBMCs that were unsorted prevented a conclusive naive versus antigen-experienced comparison.

The use of a sample-barcoded 5' primer and a J-beta primer mix characterized a second PCR of 7 to 11 cycles. Each of the samples gave a minimum of 2.5 million paired-end reads that contained CDR3. TCRdb recomputed calls from the 5' RACE reads with MiXCR, one row per CDR3 protein. Of hundreds of thousands of distinct CDR3 sequences in the sample, approximately 60% were seen once. CDR1 is DFQATT, CDR2 SNEGSKA, per germline (reference sequence). The CDR3 extends over 12 amino acids. V was pared by 6 bases and J by 5 bases, with 13 bases between. There are a few counts of this clonotype. Its antigen is unidentified.

The TCR sequence derives from a man in his forties or fifties in good health. V and J are TRBV20-1 and TRBJ2-5; the D is unclear. The sequenced sample consisted of blood. The DNA of the CDR3 is TGCAGTGCGGGCGAGGTAGGGGAGACCCAGTACTTC. It translates to CSAGEVGETQYF.